A selection of T cell receptor beta chains follows, all from one sample in a study of Graves' ophthalmopathy and Graves' hyperthyroidism. In TCRdb, the multiplex PCR reads were re-called with MiXCR into one record per CDR3 protein. The sample lists some 240,000 distinct CDR3 sequences, about 46% seen once, with around 43% in the top ten. The sequencing sample was made of peripheral blood. These receptors all come from an adult man with Graves' ophthalmopathy. Each CDR3 is given with its conserved first and last residue. The D gene is left open where the match is weak. Clone size is not always given. Where it is, it says once, few, many or a class for expanded clones.

>TRBJ2-5|TRBV5-4|16|once|TRBD2
CASSGTSGEGHGTQYF
TGTGCCAGCAGCGGTACTAGCGGGGAGGGGCACGGGACCCAGTACTTC
>TRBJ1-1|TRBV10-3|15|few|-
CAISEWKGLNTEAFF
TGTGCCATCAGTGAATGGAAGGGTTTGAACACTGAAGCTTTCTTT
>TRBJ2-7|TRBV20-1|14|-|TRBD2
CSATGLAGDREQYF
TGCAGTGCTACAGGCCTAGCGGGAGACCGCGAGCAGTACTTC
>TRBJ1-5|TRBV12-5|16|-|TRBD1
CASGLVYGQGNQPQHF
TGTGCTAGTGGTTTGGTATACGGACAGGGTAATCAGCCCCAGCATTTT
>TRBJ1-2|TRBV29-1|10|-|-
CSVFWNGYTF
TGCAGCGTTTTTTGGAATGGCTACACCTTC
>TRBJ2-7|TRBV20-1|14|-|TRBD2
CSASNVAGVREQYF
TGCAGTGCTTCGAACGTAGCGGGAGTCCGTGAGCAGTACTTC
>TRBJ1-2|TRBV20-1|14|few|TRBD1
CSAIRDSPNYGYTF
TGCAGTGCTATTCGGGACAGCCCAAACTATGGCTACACCTTC
>TRBJ2-7|TRBV24-1|16|many|TRBD1
CATSDTTGGHFYEQYF
TGTGCCACCAGTGACACGACAGGGGGCCACTTCTACGAGCAGTACTTC
>TRBJ1-1|TRBV14|14|-|-
CAGSQGRRRTEAFF
TGTGCCGGCAGCCAAGGTAGGAGGAGGACTGAAGCTTTCTTT
>TRBJ1-6|TRBV7-9|15|few|TRBD1
CASSSTGNYNSPLHF
TGTGCCAGCAGCTCGACAGGGAACTATAATTCACCCCTCCACTTT
>TRBJ1-6|TRBV2|12|-|-
CASSEQQPPLHF
TGTGCCAGCAGTGAACAACAACCACCCCTCCACTTT
>TRBJ2-5|TRBV3-1|12|-|-
CASSQDQETQYF
TGTGCCAGCAGCCAGGATCAAGAGACCCAGTACTTC
>TRBJ2-5|TRBV2|14|few|-
CAITRRPSPETQYF
TGTGCCATCACTAGGCGGCCCTCCCCCGAGACCCAGTACTTC
>TRBJ2-7|TRBV12-3/TRBV12-4|16|-|TRBD1
CASRGLDRVRGYEQYF
TGTGCCAGCAGGGGCCTCGACAGGGTGAGAGGTTACGAGCAGTACTTC
>TRBJ1-5|TRBV7-2|15|-|-
CASSLIPAGLQPQHF
TGTGCCAGCAGCTTGATACCTGCAGGGCTTCAGCCCCAGCATTTT
>TRBJ1-5|TRBV24-1|12|many|-
CAIQGINQPQHF
TGTGCCATTCAGGGAATCAATCAGCCCCAGCATTTT
>TRBJ1-2|TRBV5-6|17|few|-
CASSLGPQGRMWAGYTF
TGTGCCAGCAGCTTAGGTCCACAGGGACGAATGTGGGCTGGCTACACCTTC
>TRBJ1-6|TRBV9|17|-|-
CASSAYSGLVYNSPLHF
TGTGCCAGCAGCGCCTACAGCGGCTTAGTCTATAATTCACCCCTCCACTTT